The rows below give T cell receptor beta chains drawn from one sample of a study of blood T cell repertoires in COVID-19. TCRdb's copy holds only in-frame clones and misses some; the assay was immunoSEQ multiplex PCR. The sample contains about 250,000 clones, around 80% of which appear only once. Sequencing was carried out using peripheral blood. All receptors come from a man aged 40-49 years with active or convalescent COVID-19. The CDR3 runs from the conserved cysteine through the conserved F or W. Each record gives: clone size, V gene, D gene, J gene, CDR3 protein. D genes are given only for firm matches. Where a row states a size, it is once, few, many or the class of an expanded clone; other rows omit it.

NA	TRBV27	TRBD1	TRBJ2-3	CASSRGTGKVSTDTQYF
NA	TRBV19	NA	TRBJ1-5	CASSIGGAGVNQPQHF
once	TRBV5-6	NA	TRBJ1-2	CASSSRRVSNYGYTF
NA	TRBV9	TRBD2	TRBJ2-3	CASSVSGRARNTDTQYF
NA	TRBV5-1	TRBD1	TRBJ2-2	CASSFSIIQGADTGELFF
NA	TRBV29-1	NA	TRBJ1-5	CSVGGGGSNQPQHF
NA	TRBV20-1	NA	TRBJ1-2	CSASGQGRGRGYTF
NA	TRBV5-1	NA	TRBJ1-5	CASSSGGADSNQPQHF
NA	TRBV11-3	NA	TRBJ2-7	CASSEKVGEQYF
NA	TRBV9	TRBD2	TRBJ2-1	CASSVGTSGNDEQFF